This T cell receptor beta chain originates from a study of shared clonotypes between healthy human individuals (dated by TCRdb to the early 2020s). About the full investigation: The cohort included a few men and two women between 18 and 49 years of age. Leukapheresis yielded between about 0.9 and 9.5 billion PBMCs per donor. For each donor, CD4 naive and CD4 memory were each run on three plates, CD8 naive on two plates, and CD8 memory on one plate. Libraries were prepared and TCR repertoires were sequenced by different laboratories using diverse techniques, in order to increase sequencing depth and limit assay-specific biases. Blood TCR repertoires of five healthy adults were deeply sequenced to estimate repertoire size and the extent of clonotype sharing between individuals. The paper as a whole reports these results and caveats: Pairwise subsampling led to the expectation that sequencing depth would affect the degree of clonotype sharing among donors. The genetic and exposure-history diversity represented was limited by the small number of donors. Compared with non-shared clonotypes, the clonotypes found in all four sorted-subset donors had higher generation probabilities. Even with the large sequencing depth, rarefaction of the sorted-subset datasets indicated that sequencing was incomplete. Estimated clonotype richness was generally larger for naive than for memory subsets. Only blood was sampled, and tissue TCR repertoires likely differ from those in blood. Roughly 5% of naive CD4, around 4% of naive CD8, about 2.4% of memory CD4, and 0.35% to 0.5% of memory CD8 clonotypes were shared across a few donors.

This clone was detected only once. Its specific antigen is unknown. No clone much larger than this one lies a single base away; base qualities are absent. TCR CDR3 regions were amplified from genomic DNA by multiplex PCR using the deep immunoSEQ assay. Extracted genomic DNA from each cell subset was spread evenly across all wells of several immunoSEQ 96-well plates, with each plate serving as a replicate. For sorted subsets, 150 to 200 ng genomic DNA, equal to approximately 30,000 T cell genomes, was loaded into each replicate PCR. Purified libraries were measured with a Qubit 3.0 fluorometer, size-checked on a Bioanalyzer 2100, and measured again with the KAPA Library Quantification kit. Every immunoSEQ 96-well plate was sequenced on a dedicated single-read 150-cycle Illumina NextSeq 550 flow cell. The authors' analysis ran thus. Because the immunoSEQ output included only junctional sequences and no quality scores, the filtering could not be the same as the filtering used for full-length reads. Sequences were annotated with PyIR, a Python wrapper for IgBLAST v1.9, using IMGT germline references to assign V/J genes and CDR3. Any read was removed if the V/J assignment was weak (E-value above 1e-6), the CDR3 was missing, or the read contained stop codons, out-of-frame junctions, or ambiguous translated residues. A V3J clonotype was defined by an identical inferred V gene, J gene, and CDR3 amino acid sequence. Percentage overlap between repertoires was calculated by dividing the number of shared unique clonotypes by the size of the smaller repertoire. Repertoire richness was assessed with RTK rarefaction, the Chao1 estimator, and Recon v2.1 estimates of unobserved clonotypes. Generation probabilities for all TCRbeta clonotypes obtained by the gDNA method from a few donors were computed using OLGA. Imported from immuneACCESS, the table was reduced by TCRdb to in-frame sequences with V and J called. These copies leave out some clones; in studies compared against another copy, an unresolved V gene accounts for under half, and the cause of the remainder is not known. V and J calls and clone size are given by that table; D and trimming were obtained from the DNA. Present in this sample are a few million clones, approximately 93% of which were seen just once. The ten largest clones take up 0.39% of the sample.

Healthy HIV-negative adults with no recently reported acute infections or vaccinations were included as donors. Only Caucasian adults living in Nashville, Tennessee, USA were represented among the donors. CD4+ T cells were enriched through magnetic negative selection, after which naive cells were positively selected on CD45RA and the remaining negative fraction served as the memory subset. Blood was obtained by leukapheresis, after which PBMCs were separated by Ficoll-Histopaque density gradient centrifugation and cryopreserved in liquid nitrogen vapor phase. Purity and quantity of every magnetically sorted T cell population were checked by analytical flow cytometry. Genomic DNA was isolated from every sorted fraction and measured by UV absorbance on a Nanodrop 2000c. This TCR came from a man aged 18 to 30 in good health. Some clones in this sample may be carry-over from other donors' samples. The sample consisted of naive CD4+ T cells from PBMCs. The sample's cell subset or site, from its label and the paper: CD45RA+ positively selected.

Here is the DNA: TGTGCCATCAGAGCACTCACAGGGTCCGGCACCGGGGAGCTGTTTTTT. This translates into CAIRALTGSGTGELFF. The V and J segments used are TRBV10-3 and TRBJ2-2; D gene: possibly TRBD1, on 6 matching bases. The CDR3 holds 16 amino acids from the cysteine to the phenylalanine. Only the CDR3 part of the read is kept: 48 bases, read in frame from the first base. Trimming at the junction amounts to 6 bases on V and 4 bases on J, and the germline ends lie 18 bases apart. CDR1 is given as ENHRY and CDR2 as SYGVKD, both from the germline V gene.